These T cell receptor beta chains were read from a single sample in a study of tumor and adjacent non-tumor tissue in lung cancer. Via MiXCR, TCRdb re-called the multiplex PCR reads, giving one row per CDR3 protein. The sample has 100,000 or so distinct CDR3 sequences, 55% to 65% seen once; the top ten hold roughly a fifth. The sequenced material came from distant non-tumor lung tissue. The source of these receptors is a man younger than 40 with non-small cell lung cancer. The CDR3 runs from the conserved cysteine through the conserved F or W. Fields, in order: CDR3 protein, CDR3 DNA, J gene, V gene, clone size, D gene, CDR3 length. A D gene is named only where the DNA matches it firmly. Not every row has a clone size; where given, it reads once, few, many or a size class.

CASSLARGEAFF,TGTGCCAGCAGCTTAGCGCGCGGTGAAGCTTTCTTT,TRBJ1-1,TRBV11-1,many,-,12
CASSLTSADEQYF,TGTGCCAGCAGCCTGACTAGCGCGGATGAGCAGTACTTC,TRBJ2-7,TRBV11-2,few,TRBD2,13
CSADALEGTEALF,TGCAGTGCTGACGCCCTCGAGGGCACTGAAGCTCTCTTT,TRBJ1-1,TRBV20-1,many,-,13
CASKDTSSFTIYEQYF,TGTGCCAGCAAGGATACTAGTAGTTTCACCATCTACGAGCAGTACTTC,TRBJ2-7,TRBV6-5,-,-,16
CASSQGQTATYEQYF,TGCGCCAGCAGCCAAGGTCAGACAGCGACCTACGAGCAGTACTTC,TRBJ2-7,TRBV4-1,many,-,15
CASSPGRLNERFF,TGTGCCAGCAGCCCGGGCAGGCTCAATGAGCGGTTCTTC,TRBJ2-1,TRBV11-2,-,-,13
CTSSTRGGGLTKNIQYF,TGTACCAGCAGTACCCGGGGCGGGGGGCTAACCAAAAACATTCAGTACTTC,TRBJ2-4,TRBV6-5,-,TRBD2,17
CASSFWTDNSPLHF,TGTGCCAGCAGTTTTTGGACAGATAATTCACCCCTCCACTTT,TRBJ1-6,TRBV12-3/TRBV12-4,many,-,14
CSARDPGKDHMNTEAFF,TGCAGTGCTAGAGATCCAGGCAAGGATCACATGAACACTGAAGCTTTCTTT,TRBJ1-1,TRBV20-1,many,-,17
CSASWVEDTQYF,TGCAGTGCTAGTTGGGTGGAGGATACGCAGTATTTT,TRBJ2-3,TRBV20-1,many,-,12
CASNLRGPSLRPGGLFF,TGTGCCAGCAACTTAAGGGGGCCCTCCCTTCGACCGGGAGGGCTGTTTTTT,TRBJ2-2,TRBV11-2,many,-,17
CATSVATEERYF,TGTGCCACCAGTGTGGCAACGGAAGAGCGATACTTC,TRBJ2-7,TRBV24-1,-,-,12
CASSDSGTGNYEQYF,TGCGCCAGCAGTGACTCTGGGACAGGGAACTACGAGCAGTACTTC,TRBJ2-7,TRBV10-2,few,TRBD1,15
CASSIGTGVTRKLFF,TGTGCCAGTAGTATAGGGACAGGGGTCACCAGGAAGCTGTTTTTT,TRBJ2-2,TRBV19,-,TRBD1,15
CSVERRSSGNTIYF,TGCAGCGTTGAGAGGAGGAGCTCTGGAAACACCATATATTTT,TRBJ1-3,TRBV29-1,many,-,14
CSARRGGFGQYF,TGCAGTGCTAGGAGAGGGGGCTTCGGGCAGTACTTC,TRBJ2-7,TRBV20-1,once,TRBD1,12
CASNVTPVWSEKLFF,TGCGCCAGCAACGTTACCCCCGTGTGGAGCGAAAAACTGTTTTTT,TRBJ1-4,TRBV4-3,-,-,15
CSVDVAGAIPVGYTF,TGCAGCGTTGATGTGGCAGGGGCGATCCCGGTAGGCTACACATTC,TRBJ1-2,TRBV29-1,-,-,15
CTSSYGGGVDYGYTF,TGTACCAGCAGTTACGGGGGGGGCGTGGACTATGGCTACACCTTC,TRBJ1-2,TRBV6-5,-,-,15
CASSSPLRTDTQYF,TGTGCCAGCAGCTCACCGTTACGCACAGATACGCAGTATTTT,TRBJ2-3,TRBV11-2,-,-,14
CATGHNTGELFF,TGTGCCACCGGGCACAACACCGGGGAGCTGTTTTTT,TRBJ2-2,TRBV24-1,many,-,12
CSAPGSFYNSPLQF,TGCAGTGCCCCGGGGAGCTTCTATAATTCACCCCTCCAATTT,TRBJ1-6,TRBV20-1,-,-,14
CASSLLAPYEQYF,TGTGCCAGCAGCCTCCTAGCCCCCTACGAGCAGTACTTC,TRBJ2-7,TRBV7-9,few,-,13
CAGSPLWTGDSDTQYF,TGTGCCGGCAGCCCTCTGTGGACTGGCGATTCAGATACGCAGTATTTT,TRBJ2-3,TRBV11-2,once,-,16
CASTLSALAGVNVLTF,TGTGCCAGCACCCTCTCGGCCCTCGCTGGGGTCAACGTCCTGACTTTC,TRBJ2-6,TRBV5-4,-,-,16
CASSLVGGKQYF,TGTGCCAGCAGCTTAGTTGGTGGGAAGCAGTATTTT,TRBJ2-3,TRBV11-2,few,-,12
CSAGTRDLTQYF,TGCAGTGCTGGGACAAGGGACCTGACTCAGTACTTC,TRBJ2-5,TRBV20-1,-,-,12
CSLQRGVGEQFF,TGTAGCCTTCAGCGGGGGGTGGGGGAGCAGTTCTTC,TRBJ2-1,TRBV29-1,-,TRBD2,12
CASSDRSSNQPQHF,TGCGCCAGCAGTGACAGAAGTAGCAATCAGCCCCAGCATTTT,TRBJ1-5,TRBV10-2,many,-,14
CRASQGGHYADTQYF,TGCAGAGCTTCACAGGGGGGCCACTACGCGGATACGCAGTATTTT,TRBJ2-3,TRBV20-1,-,TRBD1,15
CASSTGLAGGNEQFF,TGTGCCAGCAGCACGGGACTAGCGGGGGGAAATGAGCAGTTCTTC,TRBJ2-1,TRBV11-2,few,TRBD2,15
CAARAGNTEAFF,TGTGCCGCAAGGGCAGGGAACACTGAAGCTTTCTTT,TRBJ1-1,TRBV12-3/TRBV12-4,many,-,12
CASSSPRTNGVHDQYF,TGTGCCAGCAGTTCCCCTCGGACTAACGGCGTCCACGATCAGTACTTC,TRBJ2-7,TRBV6-5,-,-,16
CANSRTSGTYNEKFF,TGCGCCAACAGCCGGACTAGCGGGACCTACAATGAGAAGTTCTTC,TRBJ2-1,TRBV4-1,once,TRBD2,15
CASSLGMMETETQYF,TGTGCCAGCAGCTTAGGAATGATGGAGACAGAGACCCAGTACTTC,TRBJ2-5,TRBV11-2,once,-,15
CASSQRGSGGRSYEQYF,TGCGCCAGCAGCCAAAGGGGAAGCGGGGGGCGATCCTACGAGCAGTACTTC,TRBJ2-7,TRBV4-1,many,TRBD2,17
CAGSPGTGNEQFF,TGTGCCGGCAGTCCGGGGACTGGCAATGAGCAGTTCTTC,TRBJ2-1,TRBV12-3/TRBV12-4,-,-,13
CASSALDSLYGYTF,TGTGCCAGCAGTGCCCTGGACAGCCTCTATGGCTACACCTTC,TRBJ1-2,TRBV12-3/TRBV12-4,-,-,14
CASSYAGTGYSPLHF,TGTGCCAGCAGTTACGCCGGGACCGGATATTCACCCCTCCACTTT,TRBJ1-6,TRBV6-2/TRBV6-3,many,-,15
CASNPPLGARLTYEQYF,TGCGCCAGCAACCCCCCCTTAGGAGCGCGCCTGACCTACGAGCAGTACTTC,TRBJ2-7,TRBV4-1,-,-,17
CSVNQRARGGELFF,TGCAGCGTGAACCAGAGGGCGCGCGGCGGGGAACTGTTTTTT,TRBJ2-2,TRBV29-1,-,-,14
CVSSFGTGLGTEAFF,TGTGTCAGCAGCTTCGGGACAGGGTTGGGCACTGAGGCTTTCTTT,TRBJ1-1,TRBV5-6,-,TRBD1,15
CSVSDIRTSGYTF,TGCAGTGTTTCGGACATCAGAACCTCGGGCTACACCTTC,TRBJ1-2,TRBV20-1,few,-,13
CNASPGVGQPQYF,TGCAATGCTAGCCCTGGGGTTGGTCAGCCCCAGTATTTT,TRBJ2-3,TRBV20-1,-,-,13